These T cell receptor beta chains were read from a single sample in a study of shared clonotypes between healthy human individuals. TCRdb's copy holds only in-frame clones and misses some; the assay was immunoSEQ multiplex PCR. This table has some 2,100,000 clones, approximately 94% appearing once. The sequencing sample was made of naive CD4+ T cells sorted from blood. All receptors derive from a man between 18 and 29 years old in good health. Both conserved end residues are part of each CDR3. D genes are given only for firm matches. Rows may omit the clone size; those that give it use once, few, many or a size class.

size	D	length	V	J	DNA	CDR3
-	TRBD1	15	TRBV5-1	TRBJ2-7	TGCGCCAGCAGCATCTTGACAGGGGTTGCCTACGAGCAGTACTTC	CASSILTGVAYEQYF
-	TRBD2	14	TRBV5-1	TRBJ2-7	TGCGCCAGCAGCTTGGGCAGCGGGGGGCGAGAGCAGTACTTC	CASSLGSGGREQYF
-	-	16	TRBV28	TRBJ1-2	TGTGCCAGCAGTGTCGCCCGGGGTGACTCTAACTATGGCTACACCTTC	CASSVARGDSNYGYTF
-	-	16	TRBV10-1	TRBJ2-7	TGCGCCAGCAGTGAGTCCAGGCGGGCCCTTACCTACGAGCAGTACTTC	CASSESRRALTYEQYF
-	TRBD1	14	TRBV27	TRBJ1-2	TGTGCCAGCAGTTCCCTCACAGGGGGCCTCGGCTACACCTTC	CASSSLTGGLGYTF
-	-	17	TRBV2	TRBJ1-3	TGTGCCAGCAGTGAAGCGATGTTTAGGGTGTCTGGAAACACCATATATTTT	CASSEAMFRVSGNTIYF
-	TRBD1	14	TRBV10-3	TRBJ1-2	TGTGCCATCAGTGAATGGGACAGTAACTATGGCTACACCTTC	CAISEWDSNYGYTF
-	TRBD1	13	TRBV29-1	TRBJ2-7	TGCAGCGTTGGGGGGACAGGGCTGTACGAGCAGTACTTC	CSVGGTGLYEQYF
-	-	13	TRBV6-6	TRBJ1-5	TGTGCCAGCAGTGGATCTCAGCATCAGCCCCAGCATTTT	CASSGSQHQPQHF
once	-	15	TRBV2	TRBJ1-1	TGTGCCAGCAGTGAAGAGAGGACAGTGAACACTGAAGCTTTCTTT	CASSEERTVNTEAFF
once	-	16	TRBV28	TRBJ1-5	TGTGCCAGCAGCGAGGACTTACACGCGGATCCTCAGCCCCAGCATTTT	CASSEDLHADPQPQHF
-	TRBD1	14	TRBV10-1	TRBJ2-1	TGCGCCAGCAGTGGCTCAGGGGACAGAAGTGAGCAGTTCTTC	CASSGSGDRSEQFF
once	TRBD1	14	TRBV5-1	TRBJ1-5	TGCGCCAGCAGCTCAGGACAGGGTGGTCAGCCCCAGCATTTT	CASSSGQGGQPQHF
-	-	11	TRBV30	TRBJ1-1	TGTGCCTGGAGCGCGGACACTGAAGCTTTCTTT	CAWSADTEAFF
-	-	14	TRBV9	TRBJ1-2	TGTGCCAGCAGCGTAGGTGGCTCTAACTATGGCTACACCTTC	CASSVGGSNYGYTF
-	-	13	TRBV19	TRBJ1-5	TGTGCCAGTAGTGGAGAGGGTGATCAGCCCCAGCATTTT	CASSGEGDQPQHF
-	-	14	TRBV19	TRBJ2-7	TGTGCCAGTAGTACCCCCGACCGACCCAGTGGGCAGTACTTC	CASSTPDRPSGQYF
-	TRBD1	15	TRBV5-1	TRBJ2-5	TGCGCCAGCAGCAGGCCTGACAGGGACCAAGAGACCCAGTACTTC	CASSRPDRDQETQYF
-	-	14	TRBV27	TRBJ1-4	TGTGCCAGCAAGGAGGGGGCAACTAATGAAAAACTGTTTTTT	CASKEGATNEKLFF
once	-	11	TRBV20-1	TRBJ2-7	TGCAGTGCTCCTACGAACCCCGAGCAGTACTTC	CSAPTNPEQYF
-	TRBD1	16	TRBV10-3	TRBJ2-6	TGTGCCATCAGCGGGACAGGGGTTGCTGGGGCCAACGTCCTGACTTTC	CAISGTGVAGANVLTF
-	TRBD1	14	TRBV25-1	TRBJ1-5	TGTGCCAGCAGTGTGACAGGGATGAATCAGCCCCAGCATTTT	CASSVTGMNQPQHF
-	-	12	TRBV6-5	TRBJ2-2	TGTGCCAGCAGCCTTCGAAGCGGGGAGCTGTTTTTT	CASSLRSGELFF
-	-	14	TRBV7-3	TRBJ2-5	TGTGCCAGCAGCTCGACGGGCCCCCCAGAGACCCAGTACTTC	CASSSTGPPETQYF
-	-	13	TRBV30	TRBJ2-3	TGTGCCTGGAGTGGGGAGGCCCCCGGTACGCAGTATTTT	CAWSGEAPGTQYF
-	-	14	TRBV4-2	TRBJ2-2	TGTGCCAGCAGCCTTGGGACCCGCACCGGGGAGCTGTTTTTT	CASSLGTRTGELFF
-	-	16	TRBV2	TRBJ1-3	TGTGCCAGCAGTGAACTGCCAACCCGCTCTGGAAACACCATATATTTT	CASSELPTRSGNTIYF
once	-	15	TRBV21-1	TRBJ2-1	TGTGCCAGCAGCACAAGAGACTGCTTACACAATGAGCAGTTCTTC	CASSTRDCLHNEQFF